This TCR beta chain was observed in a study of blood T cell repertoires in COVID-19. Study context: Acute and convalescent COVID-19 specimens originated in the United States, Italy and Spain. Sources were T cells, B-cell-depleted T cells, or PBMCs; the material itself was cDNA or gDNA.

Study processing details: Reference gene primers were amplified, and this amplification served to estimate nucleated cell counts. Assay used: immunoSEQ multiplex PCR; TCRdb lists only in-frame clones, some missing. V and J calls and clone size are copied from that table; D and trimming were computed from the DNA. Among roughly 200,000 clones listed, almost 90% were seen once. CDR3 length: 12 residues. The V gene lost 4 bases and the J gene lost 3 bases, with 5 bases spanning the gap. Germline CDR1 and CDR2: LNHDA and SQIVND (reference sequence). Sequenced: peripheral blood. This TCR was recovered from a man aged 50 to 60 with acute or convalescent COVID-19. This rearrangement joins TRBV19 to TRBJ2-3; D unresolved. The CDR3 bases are TGTGCCAGTAGTACCCAAACAGATACGCAGTATTTT. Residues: CASSTQTDTQYF.